The 16 T cell receptor beta chains reported below all come from one sample, sequenced in a study of Ad26.COV2.S vaccination and SARS-CoV-2 variants. The protocol was immunoSEQ multiplex PCR, while the TCRdb copy is restricted to in-frame clones and leaves out a portion. Counted here are about 350,000 clones, about 90% occurring once; the ten biggest clones make up under 5%. Sequencing was performed on peripheral blood, taken after recovery from COVID-19. The receptor set was obtained from a human donor who had recovered from COVID-19.

The chain couples TRBV5-1 to TRBJ1-1, with unresolved D. The CDR3 has 16 residues. Germline CDR1 reads SGHRS; CDR2 reads YFSETQ. Trimming cost V 6 bases and J 1 base, with 19 bases left between them. The CDR3, as DNA: TGCGCCAGCAATCCCACCGCGGCATCAGCGAACACTGAAGCTTTCTTT. Translation gives CASNPTAASANTEAFF. Full variable domain (missing parts from reference TRBV5-1 and TRBJ1-1): KAGVTQTPRYLIKTRGQQVTLSCSPISGHRSVSWYQQTPGQGLQFLFEYFSETQRNKGNFPGRFSGRQFSNSRSEMNVSTLELGDSALYLCASNPTAASANTEAFFGQGTRLTVV.

The chain employs TRBV7-2 and TRBJ2-7, with D possibly matching TRBD1 (6 bases). The CDR3 is 14 residues long. V lost 5 bases and J 0 bases, leaving 11 bases between the germline ends. The V gene's germline CDR1 is SGHTA and CDR2 FQGNSA. This chain's CDR3 is CASSPRQVSYEQYF. The CDR3 region has the DNA TGTGCCAGCAGCCCTCGACAGGTCTCCTACGAGCAGTACTTC.

The genes are TRBV29-1 and TRBJ2-5; tentative D call: TRBD1 (5 bases). V shed 1 base and J shed 4 bases, with 13 bases lying between them. From germline, CDR1 is SQVTM and CDR2 ANQGSEA. The CDR3 runs 14 residues. CDR3 in DNA: TGCAGCGTTGAAGGGACACGGGCCCGAGAGACCCAGTACTTC. As protein: CSVEGTRARETQYF.

The table lists this clone with a count of one. The chain links TRBV19 to TRBJ1-4, with D perhaps matching TRBD1 (6 bases). The V gene's germline CDR1 is LNHDA and CDR2 SQIVND (reference sequence). Trimming stripped 6 bases from V and 0 bases from J, with 11 bases between. The CDR3 is 15 amino acids. Here the CDR3 DNA reads TGTGCCAGTAGGGGGGACATAACAACTAATGAAAAACTGTTTTTT. It translates to CASRGDITTNEKLFF.

V is TRBV6-4 and J is TRBJ2-2; TRBD2 agrees at 7 bases. Germline V lookup: CDR1 MRHNA, CDR2 SNTAGT. Germline trimming cut 9 bases from V and 1 base from J; bases unmatched to any gene: 8. The CDR3 extends over 15 amino acids. Here the CDR3 DNA reads TGTGCCAGGCGGGGGATCGACCGGAACACCGGGGAGCTGTTTTTT. Its translation is CARRGIDRNTGELFF.

The V and J genes are TRBV7-2 and TRBJ1-5; the D gene is possibly TRBD1 (5 bases). From germline, CDR1 is SGHTA and CDR2 FQGNSA. The CDR3 runs 14 residues. V was clipped by 0 bases and J by 6 bases, with 9 bases between them. The CDR3 bases are TGTGCCAGCAGCTTAGCCCAGAGGGGTCAGCCCCAGCATTTT. Protein product: CASSLAQRGQPQHF. Full variable domain (rest looked up from reference TRBV7-2 and TRBJ1-5): GAGVSQSPSNKVTEKGKDVELRCDPISGHTALYWYRQSLGQGLEFLIYFQGNSAPDKSGLPSDRFSAERTGGSVSTLTIQRTQQEDSAVYLCASSLAQRGQPQHFGDGTRLSIL.

Notes on this clone: The identical CDR3 is also encoded by other nucleotide sequences in the sample. The chain is built from TRBV5-4 and TRBJ1-2; D gene uncertain. CDR1 is SGHNT and CDR2 is YYREEE in the germline V gene (reference sequence). Trimming removed 0 bases at V and 5 bases at J, with 2 bases between. The CDR3 runs to 11 residues. CDR3 protein: CASSLGYGYTF. CDR3 DNA: TGTGCCAGCAGCTTGGGTTATGGCTACACCTTC.

J is TRBJ2-5 and V is TRBV11-2, with 8 bases identical to TRBD1. With 4 bases clipped from V and 6 bases from J, the junction kept 7 bases outside the gene matches. CDR1 is SGHAT and CDR2 is FQNNGV in the germline V gene. The CDR3 length is 14 residues. CDR3 sequence: CASSSRTGPKTQYF. In nucleotides, the CDR3 is TGTGCCAGCAGCTCCCGGACAGGGCCGAAGACCCAGTACTTC.

The chain couples TRBV5-6 to TRBJ1-5, with TRBD1 matching 11 bases. With V trimmed by 4 bases and J by 2 bases, 8 bases remained unmatched. Germline CDR1 SGHDT, CDR2 YYEEEE. The CDR3 covers 17 residues. CDR3 nucleotides: TGTGCCAGCAGCCCGGGACAGGGGGGTTTGCGCAATCAGCCCCAGCATTTT. Translation gives CASSPGQGGLRNQPQHF.

Only one count was recorded for this clone. The chain combines TRBV6-1 with TRBJ2-7, with no clear D. With 6 bases removed from V and 3 bases from J, the gap between germline ends came to 12 bases. The CDR3 has 13 residues. Germline V gives CDR1 MNHNS, CDR2 SASEGT. CDR3 residues: CASSSQSNYEQYF. The DNA of the CDR3 is TGTGCCAGCAGCAGTCAGTCGAACTACGAGCAGTACTTC.

The chain uses TRBV5-4 and TRBJ2-2; D is unresolved. The CDR3 length is 12 residues. Germline values: CDR1 SGHNT, CDR2 YYREEE (reference sequence). The V and J ends lost 2 bases and 7 bases respectively, with 6 bases between them. In DNA, the CDR3 is TGTGCCAGCAGCTTAAAGAGCGGGGAGCTGTTTTTT. The encoded protein is CASSLKSGELFF.

The chain uses TRBV10-3 and TRBJ2-2; 9 bases are a match to TRBD1. CDR1 is ENHRY, CDR2 SYGVKD, per germline. There are 15 residues in the CDR3. V was clipped by 6 bases and J by 1 base; unmatched bases: 3. The CDR3 DNA reads as TGTGCCATCAGATTGGACAGGGGGAACACCGGGGAGCTGTTTTTT. Translating it yields CAIRLDRGNTGELFF.

This chain connects TRBV3-1 (or the pseudogene TRBV3-2) to TRBJ1-3; 7 nucleotides line up with TRBD1. V lost 0 bases to trimming and J lost 1 base; unmatched junction nucleotides: 15. CDR3 length: 20 amino acids. Germline CDR1 reads LGHDT; CDR2 reads YNNKEL (reference sequence). In nucleotides, the CDR3 is TGTGCCAGCAGCCAAGAAAGGCTCCTCGAAGGGGGCGCATCTGGAAACACCATATATTTT. It is translated as CASSQERLLEGGASGNTIYF.

With regard to this clone: At the DNA level, this CDR3 is encoded by other sequences in the same sample as well. The V gene is TRBV4-1, the J gene TRBJ2-7; TRBD1 agrees at 7 bases. Losses at the gene ends were 1 base for V and 3 bases for J; bases not matched to a gene: 0. Germline-derived CDR1 and CDR2 are MGHRA and YSYEKL. The CDR3 covers 13 residues. CDR3 amino acids: CASSQGTGYEQYF. In nucleotides, the CDR3 is TGCGCCAGCAGCCAAGGGACAGGCTACGAGCAGTACTTC.

The rearrangement links TRBV5-6 to TRBJ1-1; the D gene is possibly TRBD1 (5 bases). Germline V gene lookup returns CDR1 SGHDT and CDR2 YYEEEE. Trimming shortened V by 2 bases and J by 5 bases, and 13 bases separated the two germline ends. This CDR3 spans 14 amino acids. The CDR3: CASSFGQGWTEAFF. CDR3 DNA sequence: TGTGCCAGCAGCTTCGGACAAGGTTGGACTGAAGCTTTCTTT.

This chain links TRBV11-2 with TRBJ2-5; weak D call: TRBD2 (7 bases). CDR1 SGHAT and CDR2 FQNNGV come from the germline V gene. The V and J ends lost 5 bases and 5 bases respectively, with 18 bases between them. The CDR3 spans 15 residues. The chain's CDR3 is CASSAGWGGGETQYF. CDR3 coding DNA: TGTGCCAGCAGCGCAGGATGGGGGGGCGGTGAGACCCAGTACTTC.